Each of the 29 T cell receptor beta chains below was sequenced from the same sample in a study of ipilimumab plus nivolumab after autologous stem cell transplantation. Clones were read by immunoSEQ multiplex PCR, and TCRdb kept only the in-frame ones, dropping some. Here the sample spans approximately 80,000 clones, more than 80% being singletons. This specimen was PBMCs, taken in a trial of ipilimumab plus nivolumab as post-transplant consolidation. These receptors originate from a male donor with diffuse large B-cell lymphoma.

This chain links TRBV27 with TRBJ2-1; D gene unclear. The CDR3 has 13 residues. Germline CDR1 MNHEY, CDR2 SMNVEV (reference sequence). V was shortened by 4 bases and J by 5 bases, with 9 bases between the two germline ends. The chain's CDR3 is CASSWSGDNEQFF. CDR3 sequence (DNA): TGTGCCAGCAGTTGGAGTGGGGACAATGAGCAGTTCTTC.

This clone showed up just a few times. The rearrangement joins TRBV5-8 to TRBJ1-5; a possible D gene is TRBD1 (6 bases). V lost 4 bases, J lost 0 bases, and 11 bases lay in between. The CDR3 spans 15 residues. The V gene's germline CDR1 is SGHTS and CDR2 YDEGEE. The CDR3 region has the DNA TGTGCCAGCAGCGTACAGGGCTATAGCAATCAGCCCCAGCATTTT. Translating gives CASSVQGYSNQPQHF.

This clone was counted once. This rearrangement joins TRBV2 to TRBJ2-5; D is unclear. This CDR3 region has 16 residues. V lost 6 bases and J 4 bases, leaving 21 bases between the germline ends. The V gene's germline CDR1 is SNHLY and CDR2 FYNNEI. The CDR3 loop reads CASRGRNRAARETQYF. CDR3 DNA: TGTGCCAGCAGAGGTCGTAACCGGGCCGCGAGAGAGACCCAGTACTTC. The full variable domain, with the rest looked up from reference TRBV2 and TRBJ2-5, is EPEVTQTPSHQVTQMGQEVILRCVPISNHLYFYWYRQILGQKVEFLVSFYNNEISEKSEIFDDQFSVERPDGSNFTLKIRSTKLEDSAMYFCASRGRNRAARETQYFGPGTRLLVL.

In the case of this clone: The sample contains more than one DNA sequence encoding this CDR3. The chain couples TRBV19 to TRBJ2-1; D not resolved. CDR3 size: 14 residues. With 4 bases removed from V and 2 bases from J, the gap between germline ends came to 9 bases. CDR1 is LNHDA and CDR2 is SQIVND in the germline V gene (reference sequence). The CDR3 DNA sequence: TGTGCCAGTAGTACACGACCCCCCTACAATGAGCAGTTCTTC. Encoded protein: CASSTRPPYNEQFF.

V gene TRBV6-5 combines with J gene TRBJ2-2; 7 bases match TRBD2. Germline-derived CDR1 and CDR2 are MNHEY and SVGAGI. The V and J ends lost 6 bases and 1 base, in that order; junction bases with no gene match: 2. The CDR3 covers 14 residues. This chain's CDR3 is CASSRGGNTGELFF. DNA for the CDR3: TGTGCCAGCAGCCGCGGGGGGAACACCGGGGAGCTGTTTTTT.

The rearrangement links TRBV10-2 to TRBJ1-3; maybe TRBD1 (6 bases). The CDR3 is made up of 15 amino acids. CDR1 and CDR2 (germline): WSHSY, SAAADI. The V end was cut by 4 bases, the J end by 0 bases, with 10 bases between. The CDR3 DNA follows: TGCGCCAGCAGTGGGGGACACCGCTCTGGAAACACCATATATTTT. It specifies CASSGGHRSGNTIYF.

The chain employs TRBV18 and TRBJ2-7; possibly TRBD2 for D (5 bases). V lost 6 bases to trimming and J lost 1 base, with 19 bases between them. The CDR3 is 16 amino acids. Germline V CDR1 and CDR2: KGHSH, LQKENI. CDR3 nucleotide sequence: TGTGCCAGCTCCCCCCGGAGATATGGGAGTTCCTACGAGCAGTACTTC. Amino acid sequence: CASSPRRYGSSYEQYF.

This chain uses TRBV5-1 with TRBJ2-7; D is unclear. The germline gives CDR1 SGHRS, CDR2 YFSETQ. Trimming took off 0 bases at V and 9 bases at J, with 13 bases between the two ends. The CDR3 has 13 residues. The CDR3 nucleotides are TGCGCCAGCAGCTTGGAAGGTACACCCTCGCAGTACTTC. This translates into CASSLEGTPSQYF.

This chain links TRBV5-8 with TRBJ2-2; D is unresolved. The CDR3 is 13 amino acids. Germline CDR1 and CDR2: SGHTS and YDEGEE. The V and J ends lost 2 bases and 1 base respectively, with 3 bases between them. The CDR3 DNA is TGTGCCAGCAGCTTTAGGAACACCGGGGAGCTGTTTTTT. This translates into CASSFRNTGELFF.

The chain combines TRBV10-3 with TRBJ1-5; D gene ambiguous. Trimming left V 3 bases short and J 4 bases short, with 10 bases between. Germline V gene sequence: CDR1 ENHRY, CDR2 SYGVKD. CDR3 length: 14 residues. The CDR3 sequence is CAISDGTLNQPQHF. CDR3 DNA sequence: TGTGCCATCAGTGATGGAACTCTGAATCAGCCCCAGCATTTT.

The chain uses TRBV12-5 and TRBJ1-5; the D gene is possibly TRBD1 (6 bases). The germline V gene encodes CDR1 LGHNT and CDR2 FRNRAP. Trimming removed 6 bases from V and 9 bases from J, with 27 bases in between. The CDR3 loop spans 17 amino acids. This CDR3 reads CASGVDPLQGVLRPQHF. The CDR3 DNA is TGTGCTAGTGGGGTAGATCCTCTACAGGGCGTTTTACGGCCCCAGCATTTT. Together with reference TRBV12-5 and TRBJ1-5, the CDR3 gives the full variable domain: DARVTQTPRHKVTEMGQEVTMRCQPILGHNTVFWYRQTMMQGLELLAYFRNRAPLDDSGMPKDRFSAEMPDATLATLKIQPSEPRDSAVYFCASGVDPLQGVLRPQHFGDGTRLSIL.

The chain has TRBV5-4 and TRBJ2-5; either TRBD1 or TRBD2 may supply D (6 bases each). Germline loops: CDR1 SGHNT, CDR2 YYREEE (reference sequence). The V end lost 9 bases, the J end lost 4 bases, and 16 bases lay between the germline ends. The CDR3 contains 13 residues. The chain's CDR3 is CATEGGLRETQYF. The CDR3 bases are TGTGCCACCGAGGGGGGTTTGAGAGAGACCCAGTACTTC. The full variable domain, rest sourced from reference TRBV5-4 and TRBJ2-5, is ETGVTQSPTHLIKTRGQQVTLRCSSQSGHNTVSWYQQALGQGPQFIFQYYREEENGRGNFPPRFSGLQFPNYSSELNVNALELDDSALYLCATEGGLRETQYFGPGTRLLVL.

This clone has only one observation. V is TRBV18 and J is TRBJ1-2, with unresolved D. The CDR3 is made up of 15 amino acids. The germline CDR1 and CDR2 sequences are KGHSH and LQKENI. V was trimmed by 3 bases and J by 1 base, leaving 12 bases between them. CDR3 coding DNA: TGTGCCAGCTCACCTGGGCAGATCAGTAACTATGGCTACACCTTC. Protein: CASSPGQISNYGYTF.

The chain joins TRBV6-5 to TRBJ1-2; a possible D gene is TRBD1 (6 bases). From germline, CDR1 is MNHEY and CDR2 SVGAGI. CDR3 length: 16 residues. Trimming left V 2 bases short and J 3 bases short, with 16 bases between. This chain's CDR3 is CASSYASQGRDYGYTF. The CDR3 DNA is TGTGCCAGCAGTTACGCATCACAGGGTAGGGACTATGGCTACACCTTC.

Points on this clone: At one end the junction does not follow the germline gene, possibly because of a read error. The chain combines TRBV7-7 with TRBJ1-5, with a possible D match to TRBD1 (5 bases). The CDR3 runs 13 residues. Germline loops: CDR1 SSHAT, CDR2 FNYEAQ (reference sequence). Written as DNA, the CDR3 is TGTGCTAGCAGCAGGGCCCCCAATCAGCCCCAGCATTTT. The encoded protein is CASSRAPNQPQHF.

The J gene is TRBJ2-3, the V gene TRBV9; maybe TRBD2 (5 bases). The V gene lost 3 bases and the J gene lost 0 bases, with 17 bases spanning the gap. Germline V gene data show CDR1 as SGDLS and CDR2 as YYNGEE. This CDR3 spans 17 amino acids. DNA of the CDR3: TGTGCCAGCAGCGAAACCTGGACTTCTACTAGCACAGATACGCAGTATTTT. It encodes CASSETWTSTSTDTQYF.

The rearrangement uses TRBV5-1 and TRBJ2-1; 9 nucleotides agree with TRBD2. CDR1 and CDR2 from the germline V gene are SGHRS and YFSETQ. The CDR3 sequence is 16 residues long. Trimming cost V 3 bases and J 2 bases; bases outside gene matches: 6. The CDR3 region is CASSWTSDPAYNEQFF. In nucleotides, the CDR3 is TGCGCCAGCAGCTGGACTAGCGACCCAGCCTACAATGAGCAGTTCTTC.

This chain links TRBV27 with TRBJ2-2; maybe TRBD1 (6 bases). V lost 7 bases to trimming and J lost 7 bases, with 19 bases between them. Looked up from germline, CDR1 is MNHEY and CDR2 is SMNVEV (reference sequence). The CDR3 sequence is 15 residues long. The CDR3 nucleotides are TGTGCCAGCACTAACACACAGGGTCCTAGCGGGGAGCTGTTTTTT. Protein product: CASTNTQGPSGELFF.

CDR3 loop: CASSPEGRGGTFF. The CDR3 DNA reads TGCGCCAGCAGCCCGGAGGGAAGGGGGGGAACTTTCTTT. The chain couples TRBV5-1 to TRBJ1-1; D perhaps matches TRBD1 (6 bases). The CDR3 runs to 13 residues. Germline lookup yields CDR1 SGHRS and CDR2 YFSETQ. V was shortened by 4 bases and J by 12 bases, with 19 bases between the two germline ends.

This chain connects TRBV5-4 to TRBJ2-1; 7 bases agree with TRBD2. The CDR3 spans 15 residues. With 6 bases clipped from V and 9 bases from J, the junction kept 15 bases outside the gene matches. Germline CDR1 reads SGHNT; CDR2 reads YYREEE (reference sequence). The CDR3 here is CASMGWGGSLGEQFF. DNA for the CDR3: TGTGCCAGCATGGGATGGGGGGGTTCCCTGGGTGAGCAGTTCTTC.

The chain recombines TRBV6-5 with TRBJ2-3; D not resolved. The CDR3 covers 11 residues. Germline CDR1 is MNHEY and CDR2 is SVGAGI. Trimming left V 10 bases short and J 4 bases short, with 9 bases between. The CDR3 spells CATTSADTQYF. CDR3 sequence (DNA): TGTGCCACGACCAGCGCAGATACGCAGTATTTT.

The CDR3 nucleotides are TGTGCCAGCAGCTCCGGACGGAGCTCCTACGAGCAGTACTTC. Translated, it gives CASSSGRSSYEQYF. This chain uses TRBV5-4 with TRBJ2-7; no firm D call. CDR3 length: 14 residues. Trimming took 3 bases from V and 0 from J, leaving 10 bases between them. The germline V gene encodes CDR1 SGHNT and CDR2 YYREEE (reference sequence).

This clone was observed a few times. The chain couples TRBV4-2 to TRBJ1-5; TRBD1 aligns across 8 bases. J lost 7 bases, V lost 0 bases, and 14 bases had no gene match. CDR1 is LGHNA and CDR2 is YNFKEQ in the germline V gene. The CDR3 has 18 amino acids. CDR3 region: CASSQDAQGAISGQPQHF. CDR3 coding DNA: TGTGCCAGCAGCCAAGATGCCCAGGGGGCCATCTCCGGACAGCCCCAGCATTTT.

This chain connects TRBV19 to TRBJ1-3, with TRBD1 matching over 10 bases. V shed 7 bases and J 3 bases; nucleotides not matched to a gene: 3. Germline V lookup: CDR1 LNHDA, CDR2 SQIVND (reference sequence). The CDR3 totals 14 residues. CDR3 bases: TGTGCCAGTACGACAGGGGGCAATGGAAACACCATATATTTT. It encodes CASTTGGNGNTIYF.

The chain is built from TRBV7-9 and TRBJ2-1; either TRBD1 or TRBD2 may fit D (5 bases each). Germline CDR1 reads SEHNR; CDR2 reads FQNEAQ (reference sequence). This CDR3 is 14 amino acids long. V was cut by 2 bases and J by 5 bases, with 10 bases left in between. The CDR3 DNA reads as TGTGCCAGCAGCTTAAGTGGGACCCACAATGAGCAGTTCTTC. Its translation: CASSLSGTHNEQFF.

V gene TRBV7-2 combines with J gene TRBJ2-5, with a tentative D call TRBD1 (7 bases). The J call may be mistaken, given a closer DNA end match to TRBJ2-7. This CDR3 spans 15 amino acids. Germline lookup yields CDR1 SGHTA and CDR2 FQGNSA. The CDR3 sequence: CASSFAGQSSYEQYF. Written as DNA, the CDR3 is TGTGCCAGCAGCTTCGCGGGACAGTCCTCCTACGAGCAGTACTTC.

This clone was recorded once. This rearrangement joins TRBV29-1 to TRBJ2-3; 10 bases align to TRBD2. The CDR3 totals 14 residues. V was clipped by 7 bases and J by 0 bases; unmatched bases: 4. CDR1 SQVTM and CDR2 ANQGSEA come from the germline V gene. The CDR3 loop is CSGLAGESTDTQYF. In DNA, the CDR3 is TGCAGCGGCCTAGCGGGGGAGAGCACAGATACGCAGTATTTT.

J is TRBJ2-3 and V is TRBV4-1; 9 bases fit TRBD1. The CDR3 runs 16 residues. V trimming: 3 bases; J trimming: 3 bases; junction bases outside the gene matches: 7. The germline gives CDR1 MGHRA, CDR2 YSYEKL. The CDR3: CASSQSGTGNTDTQYF. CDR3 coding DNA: TGCGCCAGCAGCCAGTCCGGGACAGGGAATACAGATACGCAGTATTTT.

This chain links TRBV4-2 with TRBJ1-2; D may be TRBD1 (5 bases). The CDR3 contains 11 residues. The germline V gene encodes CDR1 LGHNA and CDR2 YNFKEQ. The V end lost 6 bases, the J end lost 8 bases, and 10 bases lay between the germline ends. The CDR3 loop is CASSRGAGYTF. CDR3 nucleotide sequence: TGTGCCAGCAGTCGTGGGGCAGGCTACACCTTC.